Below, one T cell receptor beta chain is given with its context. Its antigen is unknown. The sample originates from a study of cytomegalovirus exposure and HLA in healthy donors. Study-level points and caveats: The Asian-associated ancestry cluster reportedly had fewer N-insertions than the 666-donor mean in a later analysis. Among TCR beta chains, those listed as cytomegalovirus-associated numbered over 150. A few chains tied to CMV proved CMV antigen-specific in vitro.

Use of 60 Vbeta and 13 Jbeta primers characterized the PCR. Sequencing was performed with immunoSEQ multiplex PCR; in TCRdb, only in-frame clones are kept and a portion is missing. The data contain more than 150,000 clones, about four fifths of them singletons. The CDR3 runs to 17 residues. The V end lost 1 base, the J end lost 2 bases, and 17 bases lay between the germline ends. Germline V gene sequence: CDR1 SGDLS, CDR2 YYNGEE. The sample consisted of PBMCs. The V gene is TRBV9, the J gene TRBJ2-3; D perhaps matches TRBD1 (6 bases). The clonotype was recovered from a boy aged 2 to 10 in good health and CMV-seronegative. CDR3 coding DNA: TGTGCCAGCAGCGTATCGGGGCAGGGGACCCTCACAGATACGCAGTATTTT. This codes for CASSVSGQGTLTDTQYF.